The 4 T cell receptor beta chains listed next were all sequenced from one sample in a study of shared clonotypes between healthy human individuals. The table came from immunoSEQ multiplex PCR; TCRdb's copy has only in-frame clones and leaves some out. The sample records millions of clones, roughly 95% being singletons. Naive CD8 populations comprised CD45RO-negative cells positively selected for CCR7, excluding terminally differentiated effector memory CD45RA+ cells. Sequencing was performed on naive CD8+ T cells sorted from blood. The receptor source for this set is a young man in good health.

The chain carries TRBV7-6 and TRBJ2-3; 12 bases are shared with TRBD2. Germline assignment: CDR1 SGHVS and CDR2 FNYEAQ. This CDR3 is 16 amino acids long. V lost 5 bases, J lost 4 bases, and 7 bases stayed unmatched. CDR3 protein: CASSLWTSGASDTQYF. The DNA of the CDR3 is TGTGCCAGCAGCCTTTGGACTAGCGGGGCCTCAGATACGCAGTATTTT.

This clone was detected once. The chain has TRBV6-6 and TRBJ2-7, with D unresolved. Trimming removed 2 bases from V and 3 bases from J, with 8 bases in between. This CDR3 has 13 residues. Germline CDR1 reads MNHNY; CDR2 reads SVGAGI (reference sequence). The CDR3 DNA reads TGTGCCAGCAGTTACAGTGGAGTCTACGAGCAGTACTTC. Protein sequence: CASSYSGVYEQYF.

V and J are TRBV2 and TRBJ1-3; 11 bases map to TRBD1. The CDR3 loop spans 17 amino acids. Unmatched junction bases numbered 6, after V lost 4 bases and J lost 1 base. CDR1 SNHLY and CDR2 FYNNEI come from the germline V gene. CDR3 sequence reads: CASSGLGQGASGNTIYF. The CDR3 coding sequence is TGTGCCAGCAGTGGATTAGGACAGGGGGCATCTGGAAACACCATATATTTT.

As for this clone: The sample holds other DNA sequences that translate to the same CDR3. The rearrangement links TRBV19 to TRBJ1-6; D uncertain. Germline V lookup: CDR1 LNHDA, CDR2 SQIVND (reference sequence). Trimming pared 2 bases from V and 4 bases from J, leaving 6 bases between. The CDR3 sequence is 14 residues long. The CDR3 region is CASSIRDYNSPLHF. CDR3 DNA sequence: TGTGCCAGTAGTATAAGAGATTATAATTCACCCCTCCACTTT.